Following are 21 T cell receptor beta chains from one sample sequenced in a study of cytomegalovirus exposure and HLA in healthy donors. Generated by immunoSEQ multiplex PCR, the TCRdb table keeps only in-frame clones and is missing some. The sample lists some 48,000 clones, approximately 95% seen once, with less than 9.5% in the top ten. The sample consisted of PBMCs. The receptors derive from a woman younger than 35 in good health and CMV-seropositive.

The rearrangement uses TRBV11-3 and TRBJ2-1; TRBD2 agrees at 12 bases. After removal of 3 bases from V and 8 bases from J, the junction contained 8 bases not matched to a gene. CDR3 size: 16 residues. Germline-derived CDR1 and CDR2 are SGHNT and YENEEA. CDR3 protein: CASSFQLAGGIDEQFF. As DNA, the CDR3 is TGTGCCAGCAGCTTTCAACTAGCGGGAGGTATTGATGAGCAGTTCTTC.

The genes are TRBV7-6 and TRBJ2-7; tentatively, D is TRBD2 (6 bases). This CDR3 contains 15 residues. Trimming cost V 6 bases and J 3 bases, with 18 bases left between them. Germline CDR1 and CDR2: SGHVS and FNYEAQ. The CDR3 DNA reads TGTGCCAGCAGAGGCAGTGGTGGAGGGGACTACGAGCAGTACTTC. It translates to CASRGSGGGDYEQYF.

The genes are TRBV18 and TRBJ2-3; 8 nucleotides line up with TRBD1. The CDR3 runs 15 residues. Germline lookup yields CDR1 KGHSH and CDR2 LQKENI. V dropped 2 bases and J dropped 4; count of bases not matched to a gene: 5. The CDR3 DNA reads TGTGCCAGCTCACCAACAGGGGGAAGGTCAGATACGCAGTATTTT. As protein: CASSPTGGRSDTQYF. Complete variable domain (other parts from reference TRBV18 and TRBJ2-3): NAGVMQNPRHLVRRRGQEARLRCSPMKGHSHVYWYRQLPEEGLKFMVYLQKENIIDESGMPKERFSAEFPKEGPSILRIQQVVRGDSAAYFCASSPTGGRSDTQYFGPGTRLTVL.

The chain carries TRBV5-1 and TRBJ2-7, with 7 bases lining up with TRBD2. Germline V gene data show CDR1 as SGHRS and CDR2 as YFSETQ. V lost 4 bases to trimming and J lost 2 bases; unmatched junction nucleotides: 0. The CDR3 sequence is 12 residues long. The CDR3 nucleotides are TGCGCCAGCAGCGCGGGGGCCTACGAGCAGTACTTC. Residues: CASSAGAYEQYF.

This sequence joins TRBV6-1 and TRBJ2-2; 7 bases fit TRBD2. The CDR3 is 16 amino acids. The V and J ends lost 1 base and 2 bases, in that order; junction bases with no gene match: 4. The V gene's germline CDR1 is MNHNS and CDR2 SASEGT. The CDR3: CASSEGTRANTGELFF. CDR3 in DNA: TGTGCCAGCAGTGAAGGGACTAGGGCCAACACCGGGGAGCTGTTTTTT.

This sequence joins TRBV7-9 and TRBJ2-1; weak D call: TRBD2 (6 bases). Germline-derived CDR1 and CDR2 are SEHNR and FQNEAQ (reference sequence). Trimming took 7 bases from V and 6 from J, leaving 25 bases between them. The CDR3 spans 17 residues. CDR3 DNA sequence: TGTGCCAGCACCACTGGGTGGGCGGGGAGCGGGCCCAATGAGCAGTTCTTC. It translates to CASTTGWAGSGPNEQFF.

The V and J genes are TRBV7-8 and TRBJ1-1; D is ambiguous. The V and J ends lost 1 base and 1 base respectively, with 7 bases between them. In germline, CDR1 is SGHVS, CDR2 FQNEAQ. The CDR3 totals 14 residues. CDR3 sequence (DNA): TGTGCCAGCAGCTTAGTGCCCGGGAACACTGAAGCTTTCTTT. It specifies CASSLVPGNTEAFF.

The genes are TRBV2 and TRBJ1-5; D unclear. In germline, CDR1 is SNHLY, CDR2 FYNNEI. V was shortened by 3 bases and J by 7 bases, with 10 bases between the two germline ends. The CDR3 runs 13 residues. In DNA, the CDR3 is TGTGCCAGCAGTGAGCGGGTTAACCAGCCCCAGCATTTT. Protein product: CASSERVNQPQHF. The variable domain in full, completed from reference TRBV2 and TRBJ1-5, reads EPEVTQTPSHQVTQMGQEVILRCVPISNHLYFYWYRQILGQKVEFLVSFYNNEISEKSEIFDDQFSVERPDGSNFTLKIRSTKLEDSAMYFCASSERVNQPQHFGDGTRLSIL.

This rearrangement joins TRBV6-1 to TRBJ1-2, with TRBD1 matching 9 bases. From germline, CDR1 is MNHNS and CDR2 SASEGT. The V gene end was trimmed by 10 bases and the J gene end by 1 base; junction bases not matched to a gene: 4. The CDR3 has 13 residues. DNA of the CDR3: TGTGCCACACAGGGGGCCCTTAACTATGGCTACACCTTC. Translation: CATQGALNYGYTF.

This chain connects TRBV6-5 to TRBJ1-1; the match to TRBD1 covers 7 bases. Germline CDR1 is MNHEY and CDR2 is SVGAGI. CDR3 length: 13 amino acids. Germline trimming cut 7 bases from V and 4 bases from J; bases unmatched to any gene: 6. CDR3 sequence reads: CASTLDRATEAFF. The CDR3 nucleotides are TGTGCCAGCACCCTTGACAGGGCCACTGAAGCTTTCTTT.

For the CDR3, the DNA is TGTGCCAGCAGTTTCTTTTGGGGACAGGGGAACGGGTACGAGCAGTACTTC. Its translation: CASSFFWGQGNGYEQYF. The chain employs TRBV28 and TRBJ2-7; TRBD1 matches 10 bases. The CDR3 is 17 amino acids. Germline loops: CDR1 MDHEN, CDR2 SYDVKM. J lost 4 bases, V lost 3 bases, and 12 bases had no gene match.

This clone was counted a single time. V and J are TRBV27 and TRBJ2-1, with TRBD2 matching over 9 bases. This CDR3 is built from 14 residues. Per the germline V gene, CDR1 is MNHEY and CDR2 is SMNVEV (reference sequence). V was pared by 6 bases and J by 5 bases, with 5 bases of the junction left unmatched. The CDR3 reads CASSQAGGDNEQFF. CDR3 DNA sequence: TGTGCCAGCAGCCAAGCGGGAGGCGACAATGAGCAGTTCTTC.

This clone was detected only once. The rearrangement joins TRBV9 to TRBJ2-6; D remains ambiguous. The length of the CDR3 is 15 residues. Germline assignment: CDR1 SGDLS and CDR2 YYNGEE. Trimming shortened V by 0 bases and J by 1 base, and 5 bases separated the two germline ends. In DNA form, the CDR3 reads TGTGCCAGCAGCGTAGCCCTTTCTGGGGCCAACGTCCTGACTTTC. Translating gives CASSVALSGANVLTF.

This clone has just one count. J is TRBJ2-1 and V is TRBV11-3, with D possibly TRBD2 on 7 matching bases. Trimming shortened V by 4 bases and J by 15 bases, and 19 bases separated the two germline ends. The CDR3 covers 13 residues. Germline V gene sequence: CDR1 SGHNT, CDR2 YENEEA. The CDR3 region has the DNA TGTGCCAGCAGCTGGGACGAGGGGGGGCATCGGTTCTTC. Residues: CASSWDEGGHRFF.

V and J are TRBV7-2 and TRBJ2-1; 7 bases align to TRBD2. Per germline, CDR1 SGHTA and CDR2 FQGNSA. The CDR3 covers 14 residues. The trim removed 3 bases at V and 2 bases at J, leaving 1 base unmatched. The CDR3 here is CASSFGLAYNEQFF. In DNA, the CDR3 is TGTGCCAGCAGCTTCGGACTAGCCTACAATGAGCAGTTCTTC.

CDR3 region: CASGTSGSYNEQFF. In nucleotides, the CDR3 is TGTGCCAGCGGGACTAGCGGGTCCTACAATGAGCAGTTCTTC. The V gene is TRBV9, the J gene TRBJ2-1, with TRBD2 matching over 12 bases. CDR1 is SGDLS and CDR2 is YYNGEE in the germline V gene. CDR3 length: 14 residues. V was clipped by 7 bases and J by 1 base; unmatched bases: 0.

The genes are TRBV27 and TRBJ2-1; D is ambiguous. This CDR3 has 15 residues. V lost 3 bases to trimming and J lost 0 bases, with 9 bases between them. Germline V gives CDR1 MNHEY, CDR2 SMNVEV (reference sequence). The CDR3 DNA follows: TGTGCCAGCAGTTTGAGGCGGAACTCCTACAATGAGCAGTTCTTC. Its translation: CASSLRRNSYNEQFF.

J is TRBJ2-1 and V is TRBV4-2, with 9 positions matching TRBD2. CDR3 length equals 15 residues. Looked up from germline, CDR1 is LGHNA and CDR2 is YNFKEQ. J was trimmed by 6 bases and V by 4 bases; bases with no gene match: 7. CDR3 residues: CASSPSGRLFNEQFF. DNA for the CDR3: TGTGCCAGCAGCCCGAGCGGGAGGCTCTTCAATGAGCAGTTCTTC.

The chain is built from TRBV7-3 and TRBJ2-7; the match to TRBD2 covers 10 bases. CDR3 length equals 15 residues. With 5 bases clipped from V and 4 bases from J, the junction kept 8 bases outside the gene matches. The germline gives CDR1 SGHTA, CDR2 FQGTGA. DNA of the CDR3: TGTGCCAGCAGCGTAGGACTAGCGGCTGTTTACGAGCAGTACTTC. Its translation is CASSVGLAAVYEQYF.

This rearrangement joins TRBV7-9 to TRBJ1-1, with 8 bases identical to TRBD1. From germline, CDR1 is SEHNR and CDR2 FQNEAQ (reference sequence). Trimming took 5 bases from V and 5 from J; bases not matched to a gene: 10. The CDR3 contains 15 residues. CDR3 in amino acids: CASSTNAGGRTEAFF. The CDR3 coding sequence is TGTGCCAGCAGCACTAATGCAGGGGGCAGGACTGAAGCTTTCTTT.

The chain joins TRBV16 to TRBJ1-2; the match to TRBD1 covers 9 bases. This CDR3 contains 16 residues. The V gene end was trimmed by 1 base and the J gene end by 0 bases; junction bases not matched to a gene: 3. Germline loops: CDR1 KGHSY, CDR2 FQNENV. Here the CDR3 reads CASSQYGTGTNYGYTF. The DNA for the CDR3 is TGTGCCAGCAGCCAATACGGGACAGGGACTAACTATGGCTACACCTTC.